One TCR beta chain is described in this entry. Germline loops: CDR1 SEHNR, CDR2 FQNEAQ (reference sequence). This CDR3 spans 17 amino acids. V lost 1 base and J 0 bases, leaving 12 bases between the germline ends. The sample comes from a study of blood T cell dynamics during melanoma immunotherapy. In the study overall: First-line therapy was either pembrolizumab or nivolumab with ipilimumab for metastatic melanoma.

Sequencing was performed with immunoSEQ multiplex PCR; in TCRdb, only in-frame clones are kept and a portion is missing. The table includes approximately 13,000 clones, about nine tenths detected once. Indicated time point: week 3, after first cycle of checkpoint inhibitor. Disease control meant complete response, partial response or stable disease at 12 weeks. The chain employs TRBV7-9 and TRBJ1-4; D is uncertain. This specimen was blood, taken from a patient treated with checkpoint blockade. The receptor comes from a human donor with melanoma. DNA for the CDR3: TGTGCCAGCAGCTTAGTGCCGGGTTTCTCAACTAATGAAAAACTGTTTTTT. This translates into CASSLVPGFSTNEKLFF.